This T cell receptor (beta chain) came from a study of cytomegalovirus exposure and HLA in healthy donors. Regarding the study as a whole: The authors considered a cluster of highly shared sequence variants likely to be a sequencing artifact.

This CDR3 region has 15 residues. J was trimmed by 4 bases and V by 0 bases; bases with no gene match: 5. The germline V gene has CDR1 LGHNA and CDR2 YNFKEQ. Regarding this clone: Its antigen remains unidentified.

Use of 60 Vbeta and 13 Jbeta primers characterized the PCR. The protocol was immunoSEQ multiplex PCR, while the TCRdb copy is restricted to in-frame clones and leaves out a portion. The table records approximately 110,000 clones, around 80% of them present only once. The sequenced sample was PBMCs. V is TRBV4-2 and J is TRBJ1-1; TRBD1 matches 7 bases. The TCR was taken from a man younger than 45 in good health and CMV-seronegative. In DNA, the CDR3 is TGTGCCAGCAGCCAAGAGACAGGGTATGGCACTGAAGCTTTCTTT. Protein: CASSQETGYGTEAFF.